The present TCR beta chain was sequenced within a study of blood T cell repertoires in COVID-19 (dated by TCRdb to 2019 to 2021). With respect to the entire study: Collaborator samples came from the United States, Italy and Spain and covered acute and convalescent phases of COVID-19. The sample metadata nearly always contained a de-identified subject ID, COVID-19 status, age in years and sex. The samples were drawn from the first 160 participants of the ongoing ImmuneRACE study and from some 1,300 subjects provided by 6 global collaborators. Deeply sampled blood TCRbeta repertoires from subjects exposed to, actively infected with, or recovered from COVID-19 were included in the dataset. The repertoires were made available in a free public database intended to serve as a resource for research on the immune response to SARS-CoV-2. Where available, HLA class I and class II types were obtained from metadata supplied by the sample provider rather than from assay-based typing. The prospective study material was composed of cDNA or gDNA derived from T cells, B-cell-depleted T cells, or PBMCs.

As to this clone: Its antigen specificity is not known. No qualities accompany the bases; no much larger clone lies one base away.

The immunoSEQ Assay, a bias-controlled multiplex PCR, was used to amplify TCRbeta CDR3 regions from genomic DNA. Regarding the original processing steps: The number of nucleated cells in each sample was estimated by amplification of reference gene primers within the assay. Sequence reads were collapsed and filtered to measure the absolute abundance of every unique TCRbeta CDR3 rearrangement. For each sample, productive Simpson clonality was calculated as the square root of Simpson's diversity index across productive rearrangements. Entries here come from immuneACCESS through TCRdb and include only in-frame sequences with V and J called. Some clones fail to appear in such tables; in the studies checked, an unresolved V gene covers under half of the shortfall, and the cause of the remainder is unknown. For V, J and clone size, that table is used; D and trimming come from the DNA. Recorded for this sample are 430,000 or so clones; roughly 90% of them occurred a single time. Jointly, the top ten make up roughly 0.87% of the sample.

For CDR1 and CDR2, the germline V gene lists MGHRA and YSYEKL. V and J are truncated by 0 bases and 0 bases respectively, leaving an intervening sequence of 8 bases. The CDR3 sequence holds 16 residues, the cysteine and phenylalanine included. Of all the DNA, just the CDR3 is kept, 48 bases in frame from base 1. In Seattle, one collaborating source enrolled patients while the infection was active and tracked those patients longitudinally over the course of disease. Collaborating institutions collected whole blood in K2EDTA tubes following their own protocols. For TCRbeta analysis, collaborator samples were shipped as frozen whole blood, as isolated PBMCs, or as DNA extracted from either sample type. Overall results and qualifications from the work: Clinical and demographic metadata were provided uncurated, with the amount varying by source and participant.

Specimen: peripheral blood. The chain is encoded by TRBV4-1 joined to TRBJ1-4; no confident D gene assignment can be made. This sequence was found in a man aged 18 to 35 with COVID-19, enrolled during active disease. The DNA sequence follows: TGCGCCAGCAGCCAAGATCGCGGGACAACTAATGAAAAACTGTTTTTT. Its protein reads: CASSQDRGTTNEKLFF.